The 6 T cell receptor beta chains below come from one sample, sequenced in a study of blood T cell repertoires in COVID-19. Profiled with immunoSEQ multiplex PCR; TCRdb holds only in-frame clones, not every one. The sample has 20,000 to 30,000 clones, around 88% seen once. Sequenced sample: peripheral blood. Receptors originate from an older man with acute or convalescent COVID-19.

The genes are TRBV5-1 and TRBJ1-2, with TRBD1 identical over 8 bases. The CDR3 is 16 amino acids. The V and J ends lost 0 bases and 3 bases, in that order; junction bases with no gene match: 7. CDR1 SGHRS and CDR2 YFSETQ come from the germline V gene. The CDR3 protein is CASSLDWGQADYGYTF. The CDR3 nucleotides are TGCGCCAGCAGCTTGGATTGGGGACAGGCCGACTATGGCTACACCTTC.

V gene TRBV6-5 combines with J gene TRBJ1-1; D not certain. Germline CDR1 and CDR2: MNHEY and SVGAGI. Trimming took 4 bases from V and 1 from J, leaving 13 bases between them. This CDR3 comprises 15 residues. CDR3 amino acids: CASSFGRAGNTEAFF. Written as DNA, the CDR3 is TGTGCCAGCAGTTTTGGTAGAGCGGGGAACACTGAAGCTTTCTTT.

This clone was seen a single time. The rearrangement joins TRBV28 to TRBJ1-1; D is ambiguous. V lost 6 bases to trimming and J lost 0 bases, with 5 bases between them. This CDR3 is built from 12 residues. Germline assignment: CDR1 MDHEN and CDR2 SYDVKM. Here the CDR3 reads CASRQMNTEAFF. The CDR3 bases are TGTGCCAGCAGGCAGATGAACACTGAAGCTTTCTTT.

This chain uses TRBV28 with TRBJ1-1, with 7 bases matching TRBD1. The germline CDR1 and CDR2 sequences are MDHEN and SYDVKM. The CDR3 totals 14 residues. J lost 4 bases, V lost 5 bases, and 7 bases had no gene match. The CDR3 DNA sequence: TGTGCCAGCAGTCCTACAGGGGTTCGCACTGAAGCTTTCTTT. Encoded protein: CASSPTGVRTEAFF.

This clone has just one count. Germline and junction disagree at one end, which may indicate a read error. The chain joins TRBV23-1 to TRBJ1-2; tentatively, D is TRBD1 (5 bases). TRBV23-1 is designated an ORF whose function remains uncertain. The CDR3 spans 17 residues. In nucleotides, the CDR3 is TGCGCCCGCAGTCGCCGAGGGGTGGGAGGGTATAACTATGGCTACACCTTC. It yields the protein CARSRRGVGGYNYGYTF.

The chain uses TRBV28 and TRBJ2-1; a possible D gene is TRBD2 (6 bases). The CDR3 runs 15 residues. The germline V gene has CDR1 MDHEN and CDR2 SYDVKM. Trimming removed 6 bases at V and 0 bases at J, with 12 bases between. CDR3 amino acids: CASSPYGSSYNEQFF. CDR3 nucleotide sequence: TGTGCCAGCAGCCCGTACGGGAGCTCCTACAATGAGCAGTTCTTC.